Included here is one T cell receptor beta chain sequence, with context. This CDR3 region has 17 residues. CDR1 and CDR2 (germline): SGHRS, YFSETQ. V lost 4 bases to trimming and J lost 0 bases, with 17 bases between them. Authors' data handling: By means of reference gene primer amplification, nucleated cell counts were estimated. TCRdb's table, derived via immunoSEQ multiplex PCR, lists solely in-frame clones and lacks some. That table furnishes V, J and clone size, whereas the DNA furnished D and trimming. The sample lists around 30,000 clones, over 70% seen once, with 6% to 8% in the top ten. These data are taken from a study of blood T cell repertoires in COVID-19. Study-wide context: Italy, Spain and the United States were the sources of the convalescent and acute COVID-19 samples. Sample material is recorded as cDNA or gDNA derived from T cells, B-cell-depleted T cells, or PBMCs.

This receptor was taken from a woman in her 70s with active or convalescent COVID-19. The J gene is TRBJ1-3, the V gene TRBV5-1; D is unclear. The sequencing sample was made of peripheral blood. The CDR3 protein is CASSTRPVQDSGNTIYF. The CDR3 region has the DNA TGCGCCAGCAGCACCCGCCCCGTCCAGGACTCTGGAAACACCATATATTTT.